Listed below are T cell receptor beta chains from one sample, sequenced in a study of blood T cell repertoires in COVID-19. TCRdb's table, derived via immunoSEQ multiplex PCR, lists solely in-frame clones and lacks some. The sample carries under 200,000 clones, about 85% recorded once. Sequences were obtained from peripheral blood. The receptor source for this set is a man between 65 and 85 years old who had recovered from COVID-19. The CDR3 runs from the conserved cysteine through the conserved F or W. The D gene is left open where the match is weak. Part of the rows lack a size; the others show once, few, many or a class for expanded clones.

size	J	V	D	CDR3	DNA
.	TRBJ1-5	TRBV28	TRBD1	CASSYDRVNQPQHF	TGTGCCAGCAGCTATGACAGGGTCAATCAGCCCCAGCATTTT
.	TRBJ1-1	TRBV5-1	TRBD1	CASSQAGQGLEAFF	TGCGCCAGCAGCCAAGCAGGACAGGGGCTTGAAGCTTTCTTT
.	TRBJ1-5	TRBV6-1	.	CASSEAGGGAQPQHF	TGTGCCAGCAGTGAAGCGGGCGGGGGGGCTCAGCCCCAGCATTTT
.	TRBJ2-7	TRBV12-3/TRBV12-4	.	CASTMDLPYEQYF	TGTGCCAGCACCATGGACTTGCCCTACGAGCAGTACTTC
.	TRBJ1-1	TRBV24-1	TRBD1	CATSDSTGREAFF	TGTGCCACCAGTGATTCGACAGGGCGTGAAGCTTTCTTT
once	TRBJ2-3	TRBV30	.	CAWSAYTDTQYF	TGTGCCTGGAGTGCCTACACAGATACGCAGTATTTT
.	TRBJ2-1	TRBV5-1	TRBD2	CASSLTSGSKVEQFF	TGCGCCAGCAGCTTGACTAGCGGATCTAAGGTGGAGCAGTTCTTC
.	TRBJ1-5	TRBV5-5	.	CASSLEYGGGFQPQHF	TGTGCCAGCAGCTTGGAGTACGGGGGGGGCTTTCAGCCCCAGCATTTT
few	TRBJ1-1	TRBV6-5	.	CASSYAGRTEAFF	TGTGCCAGCAGTTACGCAGGGCGGACTGAAGCTTTCTTT
.	TRBJ2-1	TRBV6-2/TRBV6-3	.	CASSLRQGGLNEQFF	TGTGCCAGCAGTCTTAGACAGGGAGGACTCAATGAGCAGTTCTTC
.	TRBJ1-5	TRBV21-1	.	CAARQGLGGNQPQHF	TGTGCCGCCCGACAGGGTTTGGGTGGCAATCAGCCCCAGCATTTT
.	TRBJ1-6	TRBV30	.	CALRRDNSPLHF	TGTGCCCTCCGGCGGGATAATTCACCCCTCCACTTT
few	TRBJ2-7	TRBV18	TRBD1	CASSPGTGQAYEQYF	TGTGCCAGCTCACCAGGGACAGGACAGGCGTACGAGCAGTACTTC
once	TRBJ2-7	TRBV5-6	.	CASRGGAATSYEQYF	TGTGCCAGCCGGGGCGGGGCGGCCACCTCCTACGAGCAGTACTTC
.	TRBJ2-2	TRBV24-1	.	CATGGLANTGELFF	TGTGCCACCGGGGGCCTTGCGAACACCGGGGAGCTGTTTTTT
.	TRBJ2-3	TRBV9	TRBD2	CASSGRLAGGSADTQYF	TGTGCCAGCAGCGGACGACTAGCGGGAGGAAGTGCAGATACGCAGTATTTT
.	TRBJ2-3	TRBV24-1	TRBD1	CATSDPGQGGDTQYF	TGTGCCACCAGTGATCCCGGACAGGGAGGAGATACGCAGTATTTT
.	TRBJ1-6	TRBV11-2	TRBD1	CASSLVGGPGDSPLHF	TGTGCCAGCAGCTTAGTAGGGGGCCCGGGGGATTCACCCCTCCACTTT
few	TRBJ1-2	TRBV29-1	.	CSVETEDYGYTF	TGCAGCGTCGAGACAGAAGACTATGGCTACACCTTC
.	TRBJ2-2	TRBV28	TRBD1	CASSYTGGGYTGELFF	TGTGCCAGCAGTTACACAGGGGGTGGGTACACCGGGGAGCTGTTTTTT
.	TRBJ1-4	TRBV5-1	TRBD1	CASSPGTGKTNEKLFF	TGCGCCAGCAGCCCCGGGACAGGGAAGACTAATGAAAAACTGTTTTTT
.	TRBJ2-7	TRBV6-5	.	CASNPDSDSTYEQYF	TGTGCCAGCAATCCAGACAGTGACAGCACCTACGAGCAGTACTTC
few	TRBJ1-1	TRBV9	.	CASSVGWSTEAFF	TGTGCCAGCAGCGTAGGATGGAGCACTGAAGCTTTCTTT
.	TRBJ1-4	TRBV4-3	.	CASSQDQQRLGEKLFF	TGCGCCAGCAGCCAAGATCAGCAGCGGCTGGGTGAAAAACTGTTTTTT